This TCR beta chain was identified during a study of vaccination and CD4 T cells after COVID-19. Study overall: Cells were stimulated with overlapping spike peptides from SARS-CoV-2, HCoV-NL63, HCoV-OC43 and HCoV-229E.

Treatment of the sample: approximately 9-day PBMC culture with coronavirus spike peptide pools or control peptides (ViraFEST assay). CDR1 and CDR2 (germline): SGHNT, YYREEE (reference sequence). Trimming removed 4 bases from V and 5 bases from J; junction bases left unmatched: 8. The CDR3 consists of 14 residues. Remarks on this clonotype: Antigen unknown.

Study conclusions and caveats: Spike mono-reactivity was the property of 304 of 307 vaccine-specific clones in convalescent patients.

Oncomine TCR Beta short-read sequencing was applied to DNA from cultured CD4+ T cells. Genomic DNA was isolated from CD4+ T cells that had been cultured. Each CDR3 protein is one row after TCRdb ran MiXCR on the PCR reads. In the table there are about 15,000 distinct CDR3 sequences, more than 45% of which are singletons. The sample was CD4+ T cells from blood, cultured in vitro. The clonotype originates from a human donor who had recovered from COVID-19. This chain connects TRBV5-4 to TRBJ1-1; TRBD1 agrees at 7 bases. CDR3 sequence reads: CASSPTVRGTEAFF. The CDR3 coding sequence is TGTGCCAGCAGCCCCACCGTCAGGGGGACTGAAGCTTTCTTT.